Shown below are 8 T cell receptor beta chains from a single sample sequenced in a study of regulatory T cells in long-lasting Graves disease. CDR3-region Arm-PCR and iRepertoire HTBI primers produced the TCR beta libraries. TCRdb re-derived calls from the multiplex PCR reads in MiXCR, one entry per CDR3 protein. Here the sample spans 350,000 to 450,000 distinct CDR3 sequences, more than 12% being singletons. The time point denotes: newly diagnosed GD, antithyroid drugs for less than 3 months. RNA extracted from PBMCs served as the sequencing template. These data were also reused for a study on T cells in Graves' hyperthyroidism and ophthalmopathy.

The source material was peripheral blood mononuclear cells (PBMCs), sampled at new diagnosis, from a patient treated with antithyroid drugs. Receptors originate from a woman aged 25-40 years with Graves disease.

This clonotype has just a few counts. The chain carries TRBV2 and TRBJ1-1; D is undetermined. Germline CDR1 is SNHLY and CDR2 is FYNNEI. CDR3 size: 13 residues. V was pared by 8 bases and J by 10 bases, with 20 bases between. The DNA of the CDR3 is TGTGCCAGCGGTGGAGGGCACGAGATTAGAGCTTTCTTT. Translating it yields CASGGGHEIRAFF.

This clonotype appeared a single time. This chain joins TRBV5-1 and TRBJ2-3; 13 bases align to TRBD2. The ends lost 3 bases at V and 2 bases at J; junction bases unmatched: 12. CDR1 is SGHRS, CDR2 YFSETQ, per germline. This CDR3 comprises 19 residues. CDR3 sequence reads: CASSSGILLAGGPTDTQYF. CDR3 nucleotide sequence: TGCGCCAGCAGCTCCGGCATTCTACTAGCGGGAGGGCCCACAGATACGCAGTATTTT.

This clonotype has more than one count but fewer than ten. CDR3: CATYSTGVQETQYF. For the CDR3, the DNA is TGTGCCACCTACTCGACAGGGGTCCAAGAGACCCAGTACTTC. V is TRBV28 and J is TRBJ2-5, with TRBD1 identical over 8 bases. The V and J ends lost 10 bases and 1 base, in that order; junction bases with no gene match: 8. CDR1 MDHEN and CDR2 SYDVKM come from the germline V gene. The CDR3 runs 14 residues.

The V gene is TRBV27, the J gene TRBJ1-1, with 9 positions matching TRBD1. The CDR3 covers 15 residues. The V gene end was trimmed by 4 bases and the J gene end by 1 base; junction bases not matched to a gene: 4. In germline, CDR1 is MNHEY, CDR2 SMNVEV (reference sequence). CDR3 nucleotide sequence: TGTGCCAGCAGTTCACAGGGGGCCAGGAACACTGAAGCTTTCTTT. Translating it yields CASSSQGARNTEAFF.

Regarding this clonotype: Given a much more abundant clone one base away, this may be a read error. The conserved closing phenylalanine or tryptophan is absent in this CDR3, likely reflecting a read error. The chain joins TRBV9 to TRBJ2-2; 7 bases map to TRBD2. V lost 2 bases to trimming and J lost 4 bases; unmatched junction nucleotides: 5. The germline CDR1 and CDR2 sequences are SGDLS and YYNGEE. The CDR3 extends over 15 amino acids. CDR3 DNA: TGTGCCAGCAGCGTCGCGCGGGAGCGCACCGGGGAGCTGTTTTCT. Translated, it gives CASSVARERTGELFS.

The rearrangement links TRBV4-1 to TRBJ2-2; D remains ambiguous. The CDR3 is made up of 14 amino acids. Germline CDR1 and CDR2: MGHRA and YSYEKL. With 3 bases removed from V and 6 bases from J, the gap between germline ends came to 11 bases. The CDR3 nucleotides are TGCGCCAGCAGCCACCAACCCCTCTCCGGGGAGCTGTTTTTT. Residues: CASSHQPLSGELFF.

This chain connects TRBV11-2 to TRBJ2-3; D gene ambiguous. Germline CDR1 and CDR2: SGHAT and FQNNGV. This CDR3 has 16 residues. V shed 5 bases and J shed 0 bases, with 15 bases lying between them. In DNA, the CDR3 is TGTGCCAGCAGCCACCCCGGTGGCTCTAGCACAGATACGCAGTATTTT. Its protein product is CASSHPGGSSTDTQYF.

DNA for the CDR3: TGTGCCAGCAGTTTGAGGGGCGCGGACACCTTC. Protein: CASSLRGADTF. The rearrangement links TRBV12-3 or TRBV12-4 to TRBJ1-2, with D perhaps TRBD1 (5 bases). The CDR3 has 11 residues. Trimming left V 3 bases short and J 12 bases short, with 11 bases between.